The 27 T cell receptor beta chains below all came from one sample that was sequenced in a study of shared clonotypes between healthy human individuals. Some clones are missing from TCRdb's copy, which holds only in-frame ones; the method was immunoSEQ multiplex PCR. The sample has around 2.1 million clones, about 93% seen once. Only CD45RO-negative cells positively selected for CCR7 counted as naive CD8 cells, so terminally differentiated effector memory CD45RA+ cells were excluded. The sample was naive CD8+ T cells from PBMCs. Every receptor here comes from a man younger than 30 in good health. Some clones in this sample may be carry-over from other donors' samples.

This clone showed up just once. The same CDR3 arises from other DNA sequences in this sample as well. The V gene is TRBV5-1, the J gene TRBJ1-1; D might be TRBD1 (5 bases). Germline assignment: CDR1 SGHRS and CDR2 YFSETQ. Trimming stripped 4 bases from V and 1 base from J, with 11 bases between. The CDR3 consists of 14 residues. CDR3: CASSLGDGNTEAFF. Here the CDR3 DNA reads TGCGCCAGCAGCCTGGGGGACGGGAACACTGAAGCTTTCTTT.

The chain recombines TRBV7-8 with TRBJ1-2; D gene uncertain. The CDR3 contains 14 residues. Per germline, CDR1 SGHVS and CDR2 FQNEAQ. Trimming took off 2 bases at V and 0 bases at J, with 7 bases between the two ends. CDR3 nucleotide sequence: TGTGCCAGCAGCTTAAGTACCTCTAACTATGGCTACACCTTC. Protein product: CASSLSTSNYGYTF.

The chain has TRBV6-1 and TRBJ2-7; 11 positions agree with TRBD2. CDR1 and CDR2 from the germline V gene are MNHNS and SASEGT. The CDR3 length is 14 residues. Losses at the gene ends were 4 bases for V and 7 bases for J; bases not matched to a gene: 6. This CDR3 reads CASSVAGGPWEQYF. Here the CDR3 DNA reads TGTGCCAGCAGTGTAGCGGGAGGGCCTTGGGAGCAGTACTTC.

The rearrangement joins TRBV7-6 to TRBJ2-7; 10 bases fit TRBD2. Per the germline V gene, CDR1 is SGHVS and CDR2 is FNYEAQ. The J segment lost 4 bases and the V segment lost 1 base, leaving 10 bases of the junction unmatched. This CDR3 comprises 17 residues. CDR3 in amino acids: CASSLGPSGSVWYEQYF. In nucleotides, the CDR3 is TGTGCCAGCAGCTTAGGGCCTAGCGGGAGCGTGTGGTACGAGCAGTACTTC.

This chain's CDR3 is CASSLGGASGRIEQYF. In nucleotides, the CDR3 is TGTGCCAGCAGCTTGGGGGGGGCTAGCGGGAGGATCGAGCAGTACTTC. The chain couples TRBV5-4 to TRBJ2-7, with 11 nucleotides matching TRBD2. Germline V gene sequence: CDR1 SGHNT, CDR2 YYREEE (reference sequence). This CDR3 is 16 amino acids long. The V gene end was trimmed by 0 bases and the J gene end by 6 bases; junction bases not matched to a gene: 8.

V is TRBV29-1 and J is TRBJ1-1; no firm D call. The CDR3 has 12 residues. Trimming pared 6 bases from V and 1 base from J, leaving 9 bases between. Germline lookup yields CDR1 SQVTM and CDR2 ANQGSEA. This CDR3 is CSVRLRNTEAFF. The CDR3, as DNA: TGCAGCGTCCGCTTGAGGAACACTGAAGCTTTCTTT. Based on the CDR3 plus reference TRBV29-1 and TRBJ1-1, the full variable domain is SAVISQKPSRDICQRGTSLTIQCQVDSQVTMMFWYRQQPGQSLTLIATANQGSEATYESGFVIDKFPISRPNLTFSTLTVSNMSPEDSSIYLCSVRLRNTEAFFGQGTRLTVV.

The chain combines TRBV28 with TRBJ1-1; D is unresolved. The CDR3 is made up of 11 amino acids. Germline V gene sequence: CDR1 MDHEN, CDR2 SYDVKM. Between the trimmed V and J ends, which lost 6 bases and 5 bases, there was a span of 7 bases. The CDR3 DNA reads TGTGCCAGCAGCGGGAGTACTGAAGCTTTCTTT. The encoded protein is CASSGSTEAFF.

The chain links TRBV7-8 to TRBJ2-5, with 8 bases lining up with TRBD2. The CDR3 sequence is 14 residues long. J was trimmed by 5 bases and V by 5 bases; bases with no gene match: 7. The germline V gene has CDR1 SGHVS and CDR2 FQNEAQ. Written as DNA, the CDR3 is TGTGCCAGCAGCGCCGGACTAGCAAAGGAGACCCAGTACTTC. This gives the protein CASSAGLAKETQYF. Looking up the rest from reference TRBV7-8 and TRBJ2-5 gives the full variable domain: GAGVSQSPRYKVAKRGQDVALRCDPISGHVSLFWYQQALGQGPEFLTYFQNEAQLDKSGLPSDRFFAERPEGSVSTLKIQRTQQEDSAVYLCASSAGLAKETQYFGPGTRLLVL.

The CDR3: CSVGGISGNTIYF. CDR3 DNA: TGCAGCGTGGGGGGTATCTCTGGAAACACCATATATTTT. The chain couples TRBV29-1 to TRBJ1-3; maybe TRBD1 (5 bases). Trimming removed 6 bases from V and 0 bases from J, with 9 bases in between. Germline assignment: CDR1 SQVTM and CDR2 ANQGSEA. CDR3 size: 13 residues.

V is TRBV27 and J is TRBJ2-2, with 10 nucleotides matching TRBD1. Germline lookup yields CDR1 MNHEY and CDR2 SMNVEV (reference sequence). This CDR3 contains 16 residues. The trim removed 2 bases at V and 7 bases at J, leaving 7 bases unmatched. CDR3 loop: CASSLPGTGVYGELFF. In DNA form, the CDR3 reads TGTGCCAGCAGTTTACCCGGGACAGGGGTTTACGGGGAGCTGTTTTTT.

The CDR3 DNA follows: TGTGCCAGCAGCTCATCGACAGGGGCGGGATCCTACAATGAGCAGTTCTTC. Protein sequence: CASSSSTGAGSYNEQFF. The chain is built from TRBV7-2 and TRBJ2-1, with 8 bases identical to TRBD1. The CDR3 has 17 residues. J was trimmed by 1 base and V by 4 bases; bases with no gene match: 9. The germline V gene encodes CDR1 SGHTA and CDR2 FQGNSA.

Comment on this clone: Other nucleotide sequences in the sample specify the same CDR3. The chain combines TRBV28 with TRBJ2-7; D may be TRBD1 (5 bases). CDR1 and CDR2 (germline): MDHEN, SYDVKM. The CDR3 is made up of 13 amino acids. V was cut by 5 bases and J by 2 bases, with 10 bases left in between. The CDR3 DNA is TGTGCCAGCAGTCTGACAGTTGCCTACGAGCAGTACTTC. Amino acids: CASSLTVAYEQYF.

V gene TRBV2 combines with J gene TRBJ2-7; D is undetermined. CDR1 SNHLY and CDR2 FYNNEI come from the germline V gene. The V and J ends lost 6 bases and 6 bases respectively, with 18 bases between them. CDR3 length: 14 residues. The CDR3 here is CASSVGRPMTEQYF. CDR3 in DNA: TGTGCCAGCAGCGTTGGACGGCCAATGACCGAGCAGTACTTC. Full variable domain (outside the CDR3, taken from reference TRBV2 and TRBJ2-7): EPEVTQTPSHQVTQMGQEVILRCVPISNHLYFYWYRQILGQKVEFLVSFYNNEISEKSEIFDDQFSVERPDGSNFTLKIRSTKLEDSAMYFCASSVGRPMTEQYFGPGTRLTVT.

The J gene is TRBJ1-3, the V gene TRBV6-5, with TRBD1 matching 7 bases. V shed 4 bases and J 4 bases; nucleotides not matched to a gene: 10. CDR1 MNHEY and CDR2 SVGAGI come from the germline V gene. The CDR3 is 16 residues long. CDR3 nucleotide sequence: TGTGCCAGCAGTTTCGACAGGGTTCCCGGGGGAAACACCATATATTTT. The encoded protein is CASSFDRVPGGNTIYF.

This clone appeared once. The chain uses TRBV6-4 and TRBJ2-3, with 8 nucleotides matching TRBD2. Germline lookup yields CDR1 MRHNA and CDR2 SNTAGT. This CDR3 is built from 17 residues. J lost 2 bases, V lost 6 bases, and 13 bases had no gene match. CDR3 region: CASSVRGGPGNTDTQYF. The CDR3 bases are TGTGCCAGCAGCGTCCGGGGGGGCCCCGGGAACACAGATACGCAGTATTTT.

This rearrangement joins TRBV19 to TRBJ1-2, with D unresolved. The V end lost 5 bases, the J end lost 4 bases, and 11 bases lay between the germline ends. Germline CDR1 and CDR2: LNHDA and SQIVND (reference sequence). The CDR3 contains 13 residues. The CDR3 spells CASSYRTTYGYTF. In DNA, the CDR3 is TGTGCCAGTAGTTATCGGACCACCTATGGCTACACCTTC.

The genes are TRBV4-1 and TRBJ2-2, with D unresolved. CDR1 is MGHRA and CDR2 is YSYEKL in the germline V gene. The length of the CDR3 is 14 residues. With 0 bases removed from V and 4 bases from J, the gap between germline ends came to 6 bases. The CDR3 here is CASSQDSVTGELFF. The CDR3 coding sequence is TGCGCCAGCAGCCAAGACTCTGTCACCGGGGAGCTGTTTTTT.

Remarks on this clone: The final CDR3 position lacks the conserved phenylalanine or tryptophan, pointing to a likely read error. It is unclear where the CDR3 begins or ends on the DNA, so no DNA is shown, and the CDR3 is as TCRdb lists it. The chain recombines TRBV10-2 with TRBJ2-7; the D call in the table, TRBD1, was not verified against the DNA. The V gene's germline CDR1 is WSHSY and CDR2 SAAADI. Inclusive of both ends, the CDR3 amounts to 12 amino acids. CDR3 loop: CASSVRAQGPQC.

The sample holds one count of this clone. The chain combines TRBV9 with TRBJ1-1; D gene ambiguous. CDR1 and CDR2 (germline): SGDLS, YYNGEE. Trimming left V 4 bases short and J 1 base short, with 17 bases between. CDR3 length: 16 amino acids. CDR3 sequence (DNA): TGTGCCAGCAGCCCTAAGGCAAAAAGCCCGAACACTGAAGCTTTCTTT. Amino acids: CASSPKAKSPNTEAFF.

This clone was observed once. The rearrangement uses TRBV7-9 and TRBJ2-7; D is ambiguous. The CDR3 consists of 12 residues. Trimming left V 6 bases short and J 12 bases short, with 18 bases between. Germline CDR1 reads SEHNR; CDR2 reads FQNEAQ (reference sequence). The CDR3 nucleotides are TGTGCCAGCAGTTCAAACCCTCCGATTCCGTACTTC. Protein product: CASSSNPPIPYF.

The V call is TRBV11-2, the J call TRBJ2-7, with unresolved D. This CDR3 is built from 11 residues. CDR1 is SGHAT and CDR2 is FQNNGV in the germline V gene. Trimming cost V 4 bases and J 4 bases, with 5 bases left between them. This CDR3 reads CASSSWYEQYF. CDR3 DNA sequence: TGTGCCAGCAGCTCCTGGTACGAGCAGTACTTC. Complete variable domain (other parts from reference TRBV11-2 and TRBJ2-7): EAGVAQSPRYKIIEKRQSVAFWCNPISGHATLYWYQQILGQGPKLLIQFQNNGVVDDSQLPKDRFSAERLKGVDSTLKIQPAKLEDSAVYLCASSSWYEQYFGPGTRLTVT.

The rearrangement uses TRBV4-1 and TRBJ1-5; possibly TRBD1 for D (5 bases). The V gene lost 0 bases and the J gene lost 2 bases, with 14 bases spanning the gap. The CDR3 is 17 amino acids. Per the germline V gene, CDR1 is MGHRA and CDR2 is YSYEKL. This CDR3 is CASSQDGMAGRNQPQHF. Here the CDR3 DNA reads TGCGCCAGCAGCCAAGATGGGATGGCAGGGCGCAATCAGCCCCAGCATTTT.

The sample holds one count of this clone. The genes are TRBV4-1 and TRBJ2-7, with 7 bases that match TRBD2. V lost 0 bases, J lost 2 bases, and 10 bases stayed unmatched. The CDR3 runs 17 residues. Germline V gene data show CDR1 as MGHRA and CDR2 as YSYEKL. The CDR3 DNA reads as TGCGCCAGCAGCCAAGACTCCGGGACTACCTTCGCCTACGAGCAGTACTTC. This translates into CASSQDSGTTFAYEQYF.

The CDR3 DNA follows: TGCGCCAGCAGCCAAGCGGAGACCACTGAAGCTTTCTTT. It codes for CASSQAETTEAFF. J is TRBJ1-1 and V is TRBV4-1, with D unclear. CDR3 size: 13 residues. The V end was cut by 1 base, the J end by 4 bases, with 7 bases between. Germline CDR1 reads MGHRA; CDR2 reads YSYEKL.

This clone was seen once. V and J are TRBV7-2 and TRBJ2-4; the match to TRBD2 covers 10 bases. Trimming took 1 base from V and 0 from J; bases not matched to a gene: 3. Germline CDR1 SGHTA, CDR2 FQGNSA. CDR3 length: 17 amino acids. The DNA for the CDR3 is TGTGCCAGCAGCTTAGAGGGACTAGCGATAGCCAAAAACATTCAGTACTTC. Protein: CASSLEGLAIAKNIQYF. Together with reference TRBV7-2 and TRBJ2-4, the CDR3 gives the full variable domain: GAGVSQSPSNKVTEKGKDVELRCDPISGHTALYWYRQSLGQGLEFLIYFQGNSAPDKSGLPSDRFSAERTGGSVSTLTIQRTQQEDSAVYLCASSLEGLAIAKNIQYFGAGTRLSVL.

This chain uses TRBV27 with TRBJ2-1; 8 positions match TRBD2. Germline assignment: CDR1 MNHEY and CDR2 SMNVEV (reference sequence). The ends lost 3 bases at V and 9 bases at J; junction bases unmatched: 10. This CDR3 is 15 amino acids long. CDR3 amino acids: CASSFSLAGSGEQFF. For the CDR3, the DNA is TGTGCCAGCAGTTTTTCCCTAGCGGGTTCGGGTGAGCAGTTCTTC.

V and J are TRBV27 and TRBJ1-6, with a possible D match to TRBD1 (5 bases). In germline, CDR1 is MNHEY, CDR2 SMNVEV (reference sequence). The CDR3 consists of 17 residues. V shed 5 bases and J shed 0 bases, with 14 bases lying between them. The CDR3: CASSRKAGSSYNSPLHF. The CDR3 region has the DNA TGTGCCAGCAGTCGAAAAGCAGGGAGCTCCTATAATTCACCCCTCCACTTT.